What follows are 8 T cell receptor beta chains derived from one specimen sequenced in a study of T cell repertoires in cytomegalovirus infection. MiXCR was run by TCRdb on the reads, yielding one entry per CDR3 protein. The top ten hold about 9.4% of the sample, which has over 450,000 distinct CDR3 sequences, around 11% seen once. The sample was PBMCs. These receptors all stem from a human donor in good health (CMV status not recorded). Some clones in this sample may be carry-over from other donors' samples.

In its sample, this clonotype was seen a few times. This chain uses TRBV19 with TRBJ1-3, with 9 bases aligning to TRBD1. Trimming at V came to 8 bases and at J to 5 bases, leaving 10 bases not matched to a gene. The germline gives CDR1 LNHDA, CDR2 SQIVND (reference sequence). The CDR3 totals 15 residues. The chain's CDR3 is CASGRSQGARNTIYF. CDR3 sequence (DNA): TGTGCCAGTGGCCGCTCACAGGGGGCGAGAAACACCATATATTTT.

This clonotype was picked up many times. The chain combines TRBV28 with TRBJ2-6; tentative D call: TRBD2 (5 bases). CDR1 MDHEN and CDR2 SYDVKM come from the germline V gene. This CDR3 comprises 13 residues. V dropped 8 bases and J dropped 1 base, with 6 bases sitting between them. CDR3 residues: CASWRSGANVLTF. The CDR3 bases are TGTGCCAGCTGGAGGTCTGGGGCCAACGTCCTGACTTTC.

Ten or more counts support this clonotype. The rearrangement links TRBV5-1 to TRBJ1-4; 7 positions agree with TRBD1. Germline loops: CDR1 SGHRS, CDR2 YFSETQ. The CDR3 is made up of 15 amino acids. The V gene end was trimmed by 4 bases and the J gene end by 2 bases; junction bases not matched to a gene: 5. The CDR3 loop is CASSPRQGTNEKLFF. For the CDR3, the DNA is TGCGCCAGCAGCCCCCGACAGGGCACTAATGAAAAACTGTTTTTT.

This clonotype has ten or more counts. As DNA, the CDR3 is TGTGCCAGCAGCTGGGACAGGGGAAATGAAAAACTGTTTTTT. Translating it yields CASSWDRGNEKLFF. This chain connects TRBV7-8 to TRBJ1-4; 10 bases match TRBD1. Germline CDR1 SGHVS, CDR2 FQNEAQ. This CDR3 comprises 14 residues. V trimming: 4 bases; J trimming: 5 bases; junction bases outside the gene matches: 1.

This clonotype was observed a few times. This chain links TRBV20-1 with TRBJ2-3; D uncertain. The CDR3 runs to 11 residues. Deletions cut 6 bases from V and 6 bases from J, with 10 bases between. The V gene's germline CDR1 is DFQATT and CDR2 SNEGSKA (reference sequence). Here the CDR3 DNA reads TGCAGTGCATTGGGTGGGGATACGCAGTATTTT. Amino acids: CSALGGDTQYF.

This sequence joins TRBV7-4 and TRBJ2-7; D remains ambiguous. The length of the CDR3 is 12 residues. Trimming took off 6 bases at V and 6 bases at J, with 12 bases between the two ends. The V gene's germline CDR1 is SGHVT and CDR2 SQSDAQ. Here the CDR3 DNA reads TGTGCCAGCAGTTCGGACCGGCTCGAGCAGTACTTC. Translation: CASSSDRLEQYF. The whole variable domain, remainder taken from reference TRBV7-4 and TRBJ2-7, is GAGVSQSPRYKVAKRGRDVALRCDSISGHVTLYWYRQTLGQGSEVLTYSQSDAQRDKSGRPSGRFSAERPERSVSTLKIQRTEQGDSAVYLCASSSDRLEQYFGPGTRLTVT.

Of note for this clonotype: One base away lies a much larger clone, so this may be a sequencing read error. This sequence joins TRBV10-3 and TRBJ1-1; D remains ambiguous. Germline values: CDR1 ENHRY, CDR2 SYGVKD. The CDR3 covers 13 residues. The CDR3 here is CAISVDVNSEAFF. The DNA of the CDR3 is TGTGCCATCAGTGTTGATGTGAACTCTGAAGCTTTCTTT.

At least ten counts were recorded for this clonotype. This chain joins TRBV5-1 and TRBJ1-1, with unresolved D. V was trimmed by 6 bases and J by 0 bases, leaving 12 bases between them. The germline V gene encodes CDR1 SGHRS and CDR2 YFSETQ. The CDR3 spans 14 residues. The chain's CDR3 is CASTFSGVNTEAFF. The CDR3 nucleotides are TGCGCCAGCACCTTCAGTGGAGTGAACACTGAAGCTTTCTTT.